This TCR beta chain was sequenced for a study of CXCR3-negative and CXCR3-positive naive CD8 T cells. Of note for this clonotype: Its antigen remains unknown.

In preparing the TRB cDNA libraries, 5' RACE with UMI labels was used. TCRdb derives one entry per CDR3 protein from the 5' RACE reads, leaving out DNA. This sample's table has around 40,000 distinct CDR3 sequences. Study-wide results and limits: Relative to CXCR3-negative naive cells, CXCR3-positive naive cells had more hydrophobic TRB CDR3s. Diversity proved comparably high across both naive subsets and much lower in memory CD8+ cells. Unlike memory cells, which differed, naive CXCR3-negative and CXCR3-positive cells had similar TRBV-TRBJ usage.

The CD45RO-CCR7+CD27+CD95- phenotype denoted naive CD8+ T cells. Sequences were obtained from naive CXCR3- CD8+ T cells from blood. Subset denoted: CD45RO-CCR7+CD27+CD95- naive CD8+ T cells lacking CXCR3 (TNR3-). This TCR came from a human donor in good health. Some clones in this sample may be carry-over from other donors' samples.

CDR3 residues: CASSLDRGVGGYTF. This chain connects TRBV12-3 or TRBV12-4 to TRBJ1-2; checking the TCRdb D call of TRBD1 is not possible without DNA. This CDR3 comprises 14 residues.